This is a list of T cell receptor beta chains from one sample in a study of long-term antiretroviral therapy in people with HIV. The assay was immunoSEQ multiplex PCR, and TCRdb's table has in-frame clones only and misses some. The profile covers 25,000 to 40,000 clones, with around nine tenths appearing a single time and about an eighth taken by the ten largest. The material sequenced was unsorted PBMCs, taken 1.1 years after starting antiretroviral therapy. The receptors originated from a man between 18 and 35 years old with HIV. CDR3s include the opening cysteine and the closing phenylalanine or tryptophan.

V: TRBV5-1
J: TRBJ1-3
CDR3: CASSRGQPAGNTIYF

V: TRBV5-1
J: TRBJ1-1
CDR3: CASRPFFGTGFIEAFF

V: TRBV7-6
J: TRBJ1-1
CDR3: CASSLAPGIQEGDTEAFF

V: TRBV19
J: TRBJ2-1
CDR3: CASSIRGPKLLYNEQFF

V: TRBV27
J: TRBJ2-2
CDR3: CASSSASLGELFF

V: TRBV6-4
J: TRBJ1-1
CDR3: CASSDSSRGTEAFF

V: TRBV30
J: TRBJ1-6
CDR3: CAWSGMQNSPLHF

V: TRBV27
J: TRBJ1-5
CDR3: CASSFHHSLLQPQHF

V: TRBV5-1
J: TRBJ2-5
CDR3: CASSPDREETQYF

V: TRBV6-1
J: TRBJ2-7
CDR3: CASSESQGARTEQYF

V: TRBV5-1
J: TRBJ2-1
CDR3: CASSLGSSGYNEQFF

V: TRBV9
J: TRBJ2-7
CDR3: CASSEGWRGTYEQYF

V: TRBV25-1
J: TRBJ2-7
CDR3: CASSVTSDRGVYEQYF

V: TRBV6-1
J: TRBJ1-1
CDR3: CASSGEQGAGTEAFF

V: TRBV6-4
J: TRBJ2-3
CDR3: CASSDRTSGGTDTQYF

V: TRBV2
J: TRBJ1-6
CDR3: CATGTDTPLHF

V: TRBV6-5
J: TRBJ2-7
CDR3: CASSYSRGAYEQYF

V: TRBV19
J: TRBJ2-7
CDR3: CASSPSRDYGYEQYF

V: TRBV18
J: TRBJ1-5
CDR3: CASSPAGDQPQHF

V: TRBV18
J: TRBJ1-6
CDR3: CASRLWGALTGSYNSPLHF

V: TRBV5-3
J: TRBJ2-5
CDR3: CARSRWGETQYF

V: TRBV10-1
J: TRBJ1-1
CDR3: CASSGSGTGISNTEAFF

V: TRBV29-1
J: TRBJ2-7
CDR3: CSAQEGASGQYEQYF

V: TRBV30
J: TRBJ1-3
CDR3: CAPCPKTANTIYF

V: TRBV28
J: TRBJ1-1
CDR3: CASSPGTGDDTEAFF

V: TRBV25-1
J: TRBJ1-4
CDR3: CASSDGRGSEKLFF

V: TRBV4-1
J: TRBJ1-2
CDR3: CASSHTTGSEGYTF

V: TRBV11-3
J: TRBJ2-7
CDR3: CASSLDKVCVDEQYF

V: TRBV5-1
J: TRBJ1-4
CDR3: CASSLVQGGEKLFF

V: TRBV2
J: TRBJ2-1
CDR3: CASSESEGSIIEQFF

V: TRBV7-3
J: TRBJ2-1
CDR3: CASSPRPETTYNEQFF

V: TRBV25-1
J: TRBJ2-1
CDR3: CASSVQFGARFF

V: TRBV5-6
J: TRBJ1-4
CDR3: CASTLVGSWGTNEKLFF

V: TRBV28
J: TRBJ2-1
CDR3: CASSLELYWGWSNEQFF

V: TRBV7-8
J: TRBJ2-3
CDR3: CASRFSGLSTDTQYF

V: TRBV6-5
J: TRBJ2-7
CDR3: CASRFSGVTYEQYF

V: TRBV2
J: TRBJ1-2
CDR3: CASRLRTGYGYTF

V: TRBV14
J: TRBJ1-6
CDR3: CASSQVIGLVNSPLHF

V: TRBV30
J: TRBJ2-7
CDR3: CAWSWDRGPYEQYF

V: TRBV19
J: TRBJ2-1
CDR3: CASSPTGFGRNEQFF

V: TRBV2
J: TRBJ2-3
CDR3: CASTFYGGDVDTQYF

V: TRBV5-1
J: TRBJ2-5
CDR3: CASSKDRVGQETQYF

V: TRBV5-5
J: NA
CDR3: CASSHRGGYEQYF

V: TRBV6-1
J: TRBJ1-5
CDR3: CASSDQGGNQPQHF

V: TRBV6-5
J: TRBJ2-3
CDR3: CASGSVAQYF

V: TRBV6-1
J: TRBJ2-3
CDR3: CASSWGGGAADTQYF

V: TRBV27
J: TRBJ1-6
CDR3: CASRVRSFIYDSLDSPLHF

V: TRBV5-1
J: TRBJ2-7
CDR3: CASSFSAGNYEQYF

V: TRBV2
J: TRBJ2-2
CDR3: CASSDDRGRNTGELFF

V: TRBV30
J: TRBJ2-7
CDR3: CAWTSAGGAYEQYF

V: TRBV7-6
J: TRBJ1-6
CDR3: CASSLGLGFSYNSPLHF

V: TRBV10-2
J: TRBJ2-5
CDR3: CASSETLGRGRLETQYF

V: TRBV15
J: TRBJ2-3
CDR3: CATSRGGQGVDTQYF

V: TRBV2
J: TRBJ2-7
CDR3: CASSHGAGTPTYEQYF

V: TRBV29-1
J: TRBJ2-7
CDR3: CSVARTDEQYF

V: TRBV18
J: TRBJ2-7
CDR3: CASSPPSSGRRYEQYF

V: TRBV18
J: TRBJ2-5
CDR3: CASSPPLAGVETQYF